The 5 T cell receptor beta chains listed next were all sequenced from one sample in a study of blood T cell repertoires in COVID-19 (dated by TCRdb to 2020 to 2022). Libraries were prepared through the immunoSEQ multiplex PCR assay. In TCRdb, the immuneACCESS table is reduced to in-frame sequences with V and J assigned. These tables do not hold every clone; where another copy was compared, an unresolved V gene accounts for under half, and the others remain unexplained. The sample data list approximately 130,000 clones, and about 84% of these were observed just once. Of the sample, 3.9% falls within the top ten clones. Sequencing was carried out using peripheral blood. These receptors were obtained from a man between 60 and 75 years old with acute or convalescent COVID-19.

V usage is TRBV3-1 (or the pseudogene TRBV3-2) and J usage is TRBJ2-3; TRBD2 aligns across 8 bases. This CDR3 comprises 15 residues. Trimming cost V 5 bases and J 3 bases; bases outside gene matches: 7. Germline lookup yields CDR1 LGHDT and CDR2 YNNKEL (reference sequence). CDR3: CASSYGGGGTDTQYF. The CDR3 region has the DNA TGTGCCAGCAGCTACGGGGGGGGAGGGACAGATACGCAGTATTTT.

The chain combines TRBV21-1 with TRBJ1-3; the D segment call TRBD1 is taken from the table without a DNA check. TRBV21-1 is tagged as a pseudogene. The CDR3 contains 20 residues. The CDR3: CASSTKPGQGRKRSGNTIYF. DNA for the CDR3: TGTGCCAGCAGCACAAAACCGGGACAGGGGAGAAAAAGGTCTGGAAACACCATATATTTT.

This clone was seen a single time. CDR3 protein: CASSPPRPGVERGYTF. For the CDR3, the DNA is TGTGCCAGCAGCCCCCCACGCCCAGGGGTCGAGCGTGGCTACACCTTC. The rearrangement joins TRBV6-6 to TRBJ1-2, with D perhaps matching TRBD1 (6 bases). The CDR3 length is 16 residues. V was pared by 6 bases and J by 7 bases, with 24 bases between. Germline CDR1 reads MNHNY; CDR2 reads SVGAGI (reference sequence).

V gene TRBV3-1 (or the pseudogene TRBV3-2) combines with J gene TRBJ2-7; TRBD1 might be the D (6 bases). CDR1 LGHDT and CDR2 YNNKEL come from the germline V gene (reference sequence). The V end was cut by 2 bases, the J end by 1 base, with 6 bases between. CDR3 size: 13 residues. The CDR3 nucleotides are TGTGCCAGCAGCCAACAGGGGTCCTACGAGCAGTACTTC. Amino acid sequence: CASSQQGSYEQYF.

The chain joins TRBV30 to TRBJ2-7, with D hard to call. Trimming left V 0 bases short and J 4 bases short, with 7 bases between. The length of the CDR3 is 12 residues. The germline V gene encodes CDR1 GTSNPN and CDR2 SVGIG (reference sequence). CDR3 sequence (DNA): TGTGCCTGGAGTGTACTTGGTTACGAGCAGTACTTC. Its translation: CAWSVLGYEQYF. The full variable domain, completed using reference TRBV30 and TRBJ2-7, is SQTIHQWPATLVQPVGSPLSLECTVEGTSNPNLYWYRQAAGRGLQLLFYSVGIGQISSEVPQNLSASRPQDRQFILSSKKLLLSDSGFYLCAWSVLGYEQYFGPGTRLTVT.